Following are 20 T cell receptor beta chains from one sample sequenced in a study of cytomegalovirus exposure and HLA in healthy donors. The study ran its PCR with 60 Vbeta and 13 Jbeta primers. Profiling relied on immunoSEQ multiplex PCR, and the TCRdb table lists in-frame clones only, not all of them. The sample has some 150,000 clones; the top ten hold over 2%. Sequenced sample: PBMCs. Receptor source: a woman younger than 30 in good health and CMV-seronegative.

The CDR3 nucleotides read TGCGCCAGCAGCTGGGGAGGGCGAACTGAAGCTTTCTTT. Amino acid sequence: CASSWGGRTEAFF. The chain employs TRBV5-1 and TRBJ1-1; no reliable D call. The length of the CDR3 is 13 residues. From germline, CDR1 is SGHRS and CDR2 YFSETQ. The V end lost 3 bases, the J end lost 5 bases, and 11 bases lay between the germline ends. The whole variable domain, remainder taken from reference TRBV5-1 and TRBJ1-1, is KAGVTQTPRYLIKTRGQQVTLSCSPISGHRSVSWYQQTPGQGLQFLFEYFSETQRNKGNFPGRFSGRQFSNSRSEMNVSTLELGDSALYLCASSWGGRTEAFFGQGTRLTVV.

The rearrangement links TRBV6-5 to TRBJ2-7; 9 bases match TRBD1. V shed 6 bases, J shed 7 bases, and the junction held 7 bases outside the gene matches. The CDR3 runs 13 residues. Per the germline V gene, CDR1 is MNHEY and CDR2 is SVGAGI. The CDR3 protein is CASRRGTGREQYF. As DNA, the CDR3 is TGTGCCAGCAGACGTGGGACAGGGAGGGAGCAGTACTTC.

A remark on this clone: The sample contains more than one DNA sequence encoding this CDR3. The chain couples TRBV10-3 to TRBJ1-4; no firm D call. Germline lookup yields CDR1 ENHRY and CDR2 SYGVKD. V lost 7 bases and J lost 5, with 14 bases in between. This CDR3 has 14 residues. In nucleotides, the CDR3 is TGTGCCATCACCCCAGGAGGAAAGAATGAAAAACTGTTTTTT. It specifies CAITPGGKNEKLFF.

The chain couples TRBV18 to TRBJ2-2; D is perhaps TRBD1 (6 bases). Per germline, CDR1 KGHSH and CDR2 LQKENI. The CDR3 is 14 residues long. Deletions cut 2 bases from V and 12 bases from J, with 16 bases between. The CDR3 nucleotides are TGTGCCAGCTCACCAGTTTCGGGTCAGGGGCAGCTGTTTTTT. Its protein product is CASSPVSGQGQLFF.

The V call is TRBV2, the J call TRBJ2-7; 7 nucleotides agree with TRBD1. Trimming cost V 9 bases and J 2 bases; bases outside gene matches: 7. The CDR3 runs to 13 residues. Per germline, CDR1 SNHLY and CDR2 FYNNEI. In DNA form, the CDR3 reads TGTGCCAGAGGGGACAGAGAGACCTACGAGCAGTACTTC. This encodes CARGDRETYEQYF.

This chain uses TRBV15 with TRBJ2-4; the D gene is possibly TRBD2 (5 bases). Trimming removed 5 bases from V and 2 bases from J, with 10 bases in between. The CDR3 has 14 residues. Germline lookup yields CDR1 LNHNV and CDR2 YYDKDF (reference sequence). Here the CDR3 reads CATSPGFSKNIQYF. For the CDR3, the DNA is TGTGCCACCAGCCCGGGATTTTCCAAAAACATTCAGTACTTC.

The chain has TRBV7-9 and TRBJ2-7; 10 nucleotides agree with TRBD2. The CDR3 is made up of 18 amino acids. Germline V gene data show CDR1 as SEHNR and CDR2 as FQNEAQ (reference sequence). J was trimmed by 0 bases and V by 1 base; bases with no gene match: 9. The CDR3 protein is CASSLGASGSPSSYEQYF. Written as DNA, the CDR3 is TGTGCCAGCAGCTTAGGGGCTAGCGGGAGTCCGAGCTCCTACGAGCAGTACTTC.

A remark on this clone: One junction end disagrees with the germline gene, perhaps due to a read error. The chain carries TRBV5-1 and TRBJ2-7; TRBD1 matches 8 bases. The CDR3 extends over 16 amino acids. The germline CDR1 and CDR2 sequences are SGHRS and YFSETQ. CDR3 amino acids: CASSSLSGRGPNERYF. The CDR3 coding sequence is TGCGCCAGCAGCTCCCTCTCGGGCAGGGGGCCGAACGAGCGGTACTTC.

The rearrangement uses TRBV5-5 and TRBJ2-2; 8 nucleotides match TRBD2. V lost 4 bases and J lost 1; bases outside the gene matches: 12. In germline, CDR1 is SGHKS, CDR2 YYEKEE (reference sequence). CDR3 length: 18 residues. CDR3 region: CASSPDLGSGRNTGELFF. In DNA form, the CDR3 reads TGTGCCAGCAGCCCTGATTTAGGCAGCGGGAGGAACACCGGGGAGCTGTTTTTT.

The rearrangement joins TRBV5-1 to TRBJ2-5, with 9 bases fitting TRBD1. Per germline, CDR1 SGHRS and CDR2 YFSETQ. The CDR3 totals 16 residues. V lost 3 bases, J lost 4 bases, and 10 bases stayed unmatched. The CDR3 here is CASSSGLQGAGETQYF. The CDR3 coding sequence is TGCGCCAGCAGCTCCGGTCTACAGGGGGCGGGAGAGACCCAGTACTTC. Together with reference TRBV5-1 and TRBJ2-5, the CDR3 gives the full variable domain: KAGVTQTPRYLIKTRGQQVTLSCSPISGHRSVSWYQQTPGQGLQFLFEYFSETQRNKGNFPGRFSGRQFSNSRSEMNVSTLELGDSALYLCASSSGLQGAGETQYFGPGTRLLVL.

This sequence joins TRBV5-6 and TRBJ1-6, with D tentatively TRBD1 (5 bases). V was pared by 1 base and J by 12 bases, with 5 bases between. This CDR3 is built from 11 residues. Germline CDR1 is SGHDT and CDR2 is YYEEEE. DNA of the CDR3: TGTGCCAGCAGCTTGAGGGGACCCCTCCACTTT. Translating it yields CASSLRGPLHF. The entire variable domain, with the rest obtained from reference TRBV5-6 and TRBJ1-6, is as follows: DAGVTQSPTHLIKTRGQQVTLRCSPKSGHDTVSWYQQALGQGPQFIFQYYEEEERQRGNFPDRFSGHQFPNYSSELNVNALLLGDSALYLCASSLRGPLHFGNGTRLTVT.

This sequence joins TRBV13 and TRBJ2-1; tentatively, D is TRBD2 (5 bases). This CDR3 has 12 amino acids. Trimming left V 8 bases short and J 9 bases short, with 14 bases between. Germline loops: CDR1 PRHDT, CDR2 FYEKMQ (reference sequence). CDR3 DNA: TGTGCCAGCTTTGAAGCGGACGGTGAGCAGTTCTTC. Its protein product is CASFEADGEQFF.

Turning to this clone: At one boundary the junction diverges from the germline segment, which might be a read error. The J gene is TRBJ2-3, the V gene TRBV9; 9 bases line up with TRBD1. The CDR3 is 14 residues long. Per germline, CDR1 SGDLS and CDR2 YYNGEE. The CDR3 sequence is CASSESSPGQGLSF. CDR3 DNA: TGTGCCAGCAGCGAATCGAGCCCGGGACAGGGTCTGTCTTTT.

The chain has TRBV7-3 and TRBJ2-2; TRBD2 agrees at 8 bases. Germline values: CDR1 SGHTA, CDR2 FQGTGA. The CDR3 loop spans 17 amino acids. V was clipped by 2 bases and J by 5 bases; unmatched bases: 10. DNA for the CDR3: TGTGCCAGCAGCTTATACCCAGCGGGAGATGGAACCGGGGAGCTGTTTTTT. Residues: CASSLYPAGDGTGELFF.

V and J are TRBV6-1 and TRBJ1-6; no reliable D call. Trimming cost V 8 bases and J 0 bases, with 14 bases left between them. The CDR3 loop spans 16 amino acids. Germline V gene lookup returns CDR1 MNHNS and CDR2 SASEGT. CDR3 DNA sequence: TGTGCCAGCGGTGCCGAGCGGGACTCCTATAATTCACCCCTCCACTTT. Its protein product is CASGAERDSYNSPLHF.

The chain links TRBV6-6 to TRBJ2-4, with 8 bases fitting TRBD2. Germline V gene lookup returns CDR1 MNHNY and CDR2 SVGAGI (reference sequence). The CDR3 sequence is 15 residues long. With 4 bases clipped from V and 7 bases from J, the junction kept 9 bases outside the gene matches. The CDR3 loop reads CASSSLRGGKNIQYF. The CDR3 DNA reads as TGTGCCAGCAGTTCCCTCCGGGGGGGTAAGAACATTCAGTACTTC.

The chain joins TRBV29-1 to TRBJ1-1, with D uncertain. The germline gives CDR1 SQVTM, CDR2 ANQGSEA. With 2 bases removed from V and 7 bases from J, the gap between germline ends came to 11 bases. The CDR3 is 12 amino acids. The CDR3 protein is CSVETAGSEAFF. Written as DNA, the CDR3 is TGCAGCGTTGAAACAGCCGGGAGTGAAGCTTTCTTT.

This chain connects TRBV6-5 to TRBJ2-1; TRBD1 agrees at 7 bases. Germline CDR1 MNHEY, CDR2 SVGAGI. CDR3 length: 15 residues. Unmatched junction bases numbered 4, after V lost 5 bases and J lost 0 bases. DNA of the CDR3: TGTGCCAGCAGTGTGGGACAGCTCTCCTACAATGAGCAGTTCTTC. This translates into CASSVGQLSYNEQFF.

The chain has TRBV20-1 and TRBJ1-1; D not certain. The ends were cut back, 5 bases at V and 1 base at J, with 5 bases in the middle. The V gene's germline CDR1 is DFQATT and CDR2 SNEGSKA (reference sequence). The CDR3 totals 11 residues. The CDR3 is CSAYTNTEAFF. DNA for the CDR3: TGCAGTGCTTACACGAACACTGAAGCTTTCTTT.

The CDR3 is CASKTQGATEAFF. CDR3 DNA sequence: TGTGCCAGCAAGACACAGGGGGCGACTGAAGCTTTCTTT. The chain uses TRBV6-6 and TRBJ1-1; 9 bases fit TRBD1. V trimming: 7 bases; J trimming: 5 bases; junction bases outside the gene matches: 5. Per the germline V gene, CDR1 is MNHNY and CDR2 is SVGAGI (reference sequence). This CDR3 contains 13 residues.